The clone carrying this TCR beta chain was seen only a few times. The antigen remains undetermined. These data originate in a study of radiotherapy plus CTLA-4 blockade in lung cancer. Study-wide context: In 18% of patients, objective responses were seen; 25% to 40% had disease control.

Regarding the study as a whole: Radiotherapy plus ipilimumab was followed by expansion in blood of tumor-derived TCR clones.

Sequencing was performed with immunoSEQ multiplex PCR; in TCRdb, only in-frame clones are kept and a portion is missing. The sample has 55,000 to 80,000 clones; around 90% are singletons. This CDR3 contains 15 residues. V lost 2 bases, J lost 0 bases, and 3 bases stayed unmatched. Germline lookup yields CDR1 MNHNY and CDR2 SVGAGI (reference sequence). The sequences come from peripheral blood, collected from a patient treated with radiotherapy plus ipilimumab. The clonotype originates from a human donor with non-small cell lung cancer that progressed on radiotherapy plus ipilimumab. V and J are TRBV6-6 and TRBJ2-7; 8 nucleotides align to TRBD1. CDR3 sequence reads: CASSYRTGSSYEQYF. CDR3 nucleotides: TGTGCCAGCAGTTACCGGACAGGGTCCTCCTACGAGCAGTACTTC.